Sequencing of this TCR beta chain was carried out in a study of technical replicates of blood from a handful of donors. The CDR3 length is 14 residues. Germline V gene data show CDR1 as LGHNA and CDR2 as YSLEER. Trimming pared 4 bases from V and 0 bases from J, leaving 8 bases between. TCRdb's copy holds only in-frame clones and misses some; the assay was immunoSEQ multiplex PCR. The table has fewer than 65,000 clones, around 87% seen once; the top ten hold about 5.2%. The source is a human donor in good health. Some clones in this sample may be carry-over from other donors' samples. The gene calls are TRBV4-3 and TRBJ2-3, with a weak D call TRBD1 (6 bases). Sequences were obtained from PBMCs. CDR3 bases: TGCGCCAGCAGCCCAGGACAGAGCACAGATACGCAGTATTTT. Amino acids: CASSPGQSTDTQYF.